These 10 T cell receptor beta chains were all obtained from the same sample, sequenced in a study of CD8 T cells in Susac syndrome. Random hexamers were used to reverse transcribe an amount of 0.5 to 1 ug RNA. TCRdb passed the immunoSEQ multiplex PCR reads through MiXCR, listing each CDR3 protein once. The sample lists under 200,000 distinct CDR3 sequences; approximately 95% were seen once. Specimen: CD8+ T cells from PBMCs. These receptor sequences come from a human donor with multiple sclerosis.

This chain joins TRBV6-5 and TRBJ2-3; D call uncertain. Germline CDR1 MNHEY, CDR2 SVGAGI. The V gene lost 0 bases and the J gene lost 13 bases, with 14 bases spanning the gap. The CDR3 contains 13 residues. This CDR3 reads CASSYSGGNQEYF. In DNA form, the CDR3 reads TGTGCCAGCAGTTACTCTGGCGGCAACCAAGAGTATTTT.

The rearrangement links TRBV13 to TRBJ2-1; 7 positions match TRBD2. Germline trimming cut 1 base from V and 0 bases from J; bases unmatched to any gene: 9. CDR1 PRHDT and CDR2 FYEKMQ come from the germline V gene (reference sequence). The CDR3 contains 18 residues. The CDR3 spells CASSLAGGTRSSYNEQFF. The DNA of the CDR3 is TGTGCCAGCAGCTTAGCCGGGGGGACTCGTTCCTCCTACAATGAGCAGTTCTTC.

This clonotype has only one observation. The chain employs TRBV7-2 and TRBJ2-5, with a possible D match to TRBD2 (6 bases). Trimming left V 5 bases short and J 0 bases short, with 10 bases between. The CDR3 consists of 14 residues. CDR1 SGHTA and CDR2 FQGNSA come from the germline V gene. The CDR3 is CASSRGDYQETQYF. CDR3 nucleotide sequence: TGTGCCAGCAGCAGAGGGGACTACCAAGAGACCCAGTACTTC.

This clonotype has only one observation. The genes are TRBV20-1 and TRBJ2-7; D ambiguous. Trimming left V 4 bases short and J 5 bases short, with 15 bases between. Germline V gene lookup returns CDR1 DFQATT and CDR2 SNEGSKA (reference sequence). The length of the CDR3 is 13 residues. The CDR3 region is CSAISFSRNEQYF. The CDR3 nucleotides read TGCAGTGCTATCAGCTTTTCTAGGAACGAGCAGTACTTC.

The rearrangement uses TRBV11-2 and TRBJ2-7; D uncertain. V lost 2 bases and J 1 base, leaving 9 bases between the germline ends. Germline V gene data show CDR1 as SGHAT and CDR2 as FQNNGV. The CDR3 is 14 amino acids. CDR3 bases: TGTGCCAGCAGCTTAAGTCTCGGGTCCTACGAGCAGTACTTC. Translating it yields CASSLSLGSYEQYF.

This clonotype was counted between two and nine times. This chain uses TRBV27 with TRBJ2-1; the match to TRBD2 covers 12 bases. Germline V gene sequence: CDR1 MNHEY, CDR2 SMNVEV (reference sequence). V lost 6 bases to trimming and J lost 7 bases; unmatched junction nucleotides: 4. There are 14 residues in the CDR3. CDR3 sequence: CASSSSGRGNEQFF. The CDR3, as DNA: TGTGCCAGCAGCTCTAGCGGGAGGGGAAATGAGCAGTTCTTC.

This chain uses TRBV7-9 with TRBJ2-1, with 10 bases identical to TRBD2. Losses at the gene ends were 5 bases for V and 5 bases for J; bases not matched to a gene: 6. Germline V CDR1 and CDR2: SEHNR, FQNEAQ (reference sequence). The CDR3 totals 15 residues. The CDR3 DNA reads TGTGCCAGCAGCCGAGCTAGCGGGGGAAACAATGAGCAGTTCTTC. Translating it yields CASSRASGGNNEQFF.

V is TRBV13 and J is TRBJ1-2; D unclear. The CDR3 is made up of 12 amino acids. The germline V and J ends were trimmed by 5 bases and 3 bases, with 7 bases remaining between them. The germline gives CDR1 PRHDT, CDR2 FYEKMQ (reference sequence). CDR3 sequence reads: CASSQMDYGYTF. CDR3 nucleotide sequence: TGTGCCAGCAGCCAGATGGACTATGGCTACACCTTC.

This chain connects TRBV13 to TRBJ2-3, with 8 nucleotides matching TRBD1. Trimming cost V 4 bases and J 3 bases; bases outside gene matches: 6. CDR3 length: 15 amino acids. Germline V gene data show CDR1 as PRHDT and CDR2 as FYEKMQ (reference sequence). CDR3 region: CASSSRGQGTDTQYF. In DNA, the CDR3 is TGTGCCAGCAGCTCTAGAGGACAGGGAACAGATACGCAGTATTTT.

Regarding this clonotype: One end of the junction fails to match germline, which may point to a read error. The chain employs TRBV15 and TRBJ2-7, with D perhaps matching TRBD1 (5 bases). Germline values: CDR1 LNHNV, CDR2 YYDKDF (reference sequence). CDR3 length: 13 residues. CDR3 sequence reads: CATSRDRSYEQYF. The CDR3, as DNA: TGTGCCACCAGTAGAGACAGAAGCTACGAGCAGTACTTC.